The 20 T cell receptor beta chains below were found in one sample sequenced in a study of CD8+ T cells in alopecia areata. The treatment: oral pan-JAK inhibitor, 5-10 mg twice daily. RNA was isolated and reverse transcribed to cDNA, the sequencing template. The method was immunoSEQ multiplex PCR; TCRdb's version includes in-frame clones alone and lacks a portion of them. Of about 180,000 clones in the sample, 58% were seen once. Sample: CD4+ T cells sorted from blood, taken at approximately week 60, from a patient treated with tofacitinib. These receptors all stem from a human donor with alopecia areata.

Comments on this clone: At one end, the junction sequence differs from germline, possibly due to a read error. The CDR3 region has the DNA TGTGCCAACAGTTATGGATTAGGGGATTCCTACGAGCAGTACTTC. It translates to CANSYGLGDSYEQYF. This rearrangement joins TRBV6-5 to TRBJ2-7; a weak D match, TRBD1 (5 bases). The length of the CDR3 is 15 residues. Germline V gene data show CDR1 as MNHEY and CDR2 as SVGAGI.

V gene TRBV27 combines with J gene TRBJ2-7; 9 bases align to TRBD1. CDR3 size: 15 residues. Per germline, CDR1 MNHEY and CDR2 SMNVEV (reference sequence). V lost 2 bases to trimming and J lost 2 bases; unmatched junction nucleotides: 4. CDR3 in DNA: TGTGCCAGCAGTTTAAAGGGACAGGGTACCTACGAGCAGTACTTC. It translates to CASSLKGQGTYEQYF.

This chain joins TRBV5-6 and TRBJ2-5; D unclear. Trimming stripped 0 bases from V and 0 bases from J, with 6 bases between. Germline assignment: CDR1 SGHDT and CDR2 YYEEEE. The CDR3 has 14 amino acids. The CDR3: CASSLAGNQETQYF. Here the CDR3 DNA reads TGTGCCAGCAGCTTGGCAGGAAACCAAGAGACCCAGTACTTC. Complete variable domain (other parts from reference TRBV5-6 and TRBJ2-5): DAGVTQSPTHLIKTRGQQVTLRCSPKSGHDTVSWYQQALGQGPQFIFQYYEEEERQRGNFPDRFSGHQFPNYSSELNVNALLLGDSALYLCASSLAGNQETQYFGPGTRLLVL.

Here the CDR3 reads CSVEVRHPAENNEKLFF. As DNA, the CDR3 is TGCAGCGTTGAAGTACGGCATCCTGCTGAGAATAATGAAAAACTGTTTTTT. The rearrangement links TRBV29-1 to TRBJ1-4; D unclear. The CDR3 extends over 17 amino acids. V lost 1 base to trimming and J lost 4 bases, with 19 bases between them. CDR1 and CDR2 (germline): SQVTM, ANQGSEA.

This chain's CDR3 is CSVGRGRAEAFF. The CDR3 DNA reads TGCAGCGTTGGCCGGGGGAGGGCTGAAGCTTTCTTT. The chain joins TRBV29-1 to TRBJ1-1; a weak D match, TRBD1 (5 bases). In germline, CDR1 is SQVTM, CDR2 ANQGSEA. V was pared by 4 bases and J by 6 bases, with 12 bases between. This CDR3 contains 12 residues.

V is TRBV13 and J is TRBJ1-1; TRBD1 matches at 7 bases. Germline V gene sequence: CDR1 PRHDT, CDR2 FYEKMQ (reference sequence). The junction had 3 bases not matched to a gene; V was cut back by 2 bases and J by 3 bases. The CDR3 totals 14 residues. CDR3 sequence reads: CASSLRQGHTEAFF. The CDR3 bases are TGTGCCAGCAGCTTAAGACAGGGACACACTGAAGCTTTCTTT.

V gene TRBV7-9 combines with J gene TRBJ2-5; D call uncertain. The germline V and J ends were trimmed by 1 base and 3 bases, with 6 bases remaining between them. The CDR3 extends over 13 amino acids. Germline V CDR1 and CDR2: SEHNR, FQNEAQ (reference sequence). In nucleotides, the CDR3 is TGTGCCAGCAGCTTAGGCGACAAAGAGACCCAGTACTTC. Translating it yields CASSLGDKETQYF.

V usage is TRBV30 and J usage is TRBJ1-1; tentative D call: TRBD1 (6 bases). V dropped 7 bases and J dropped 6 bases, with 15 bases sitting between them. The CDR3 contains 12 residues. CDR1 and CDR2 (germline): GTSNPN, SVGIG (reference sequence). DNA of the CDR3: TGTGCCTCTCAGAACAGGGTCCCTGAAGCTTTCTTT. This translates into CASQNRVPEAFF.

This rearrangement joins TRBV11-2 to TRBJ1-6; TRBD1 is a possible D gene (5 bases). Trimming removed 0 bases at V and 8 bases at J, with 11 bases between. Germline CDR1 reads SGHAT; CDR2 reads FQNNGV. This CDR3 contains 15 residues. The CDR3 nucleotides are TGTGCCAGCAGCTTAGAGGCCAGGGTTGATTCACCCCTCCACTTT. It translates to CASSLEARVDSPLHF. Full variable domain (missing parts from reference TRBV11-2 and TRBJ1-6): EAGVAQSPRYKIIEKRQSVAFWCNPISGHATLYWYQQILGQGPKLLIQFQNNGVVDDSQLPKDRFSAERLKGVDSTLKIQPAKLEDSAVYLCASSLEARVDSPLHFGNGTRLTVT.

The CDR3 DNA sequence: TGTGCCTGGAGGACAGCCGGGGAGACCCAGTACTTC. It codes for CAWRTAGETQYF. V gene TRBV30 combines with J gene TRBJ2-5, with D tentatively TRBD1 (5 bases). Between the trimmed V and J ends, which lost 3 bases and 5 bases, there was a span of 10 bases. The CDR3 has 12 residues. Germline V gene lookup returns CDR1 GTSNPN and CDR2 SVGIG (reference sequence).

This clone was counted a single time. The rearrangement uses TRBV6-6 and TRBJ2-7, with 7 bases lining up with TRBD1. The CDR3 extends over 14 amino acids. V lost 8 bases and J lost 3; bases outside the gene matches: 10. Germline lookup yields CDR1 MNHNY and CDR2 SVGAGI (reference sequence). CDR3 bases: TGTGCCAGCGGACGGGACAGATGGAACTACGAGCAGTACTTC. Its translation is CASGRDRWNYEQYF.

This clone came up a few times. This rearrangement joins TRBV29-1 to TRBJ1-6; no firm D call. V was shortened by 5 bases and J by 7 bases, with 21 bases between the two germline ends. The CDR3 runs 16 residues. Germline assignment: CDR1 SQVTM and CDR2 ANQGSEA. CDR3 loop: CSVLSGGNSRNSPLHF. CDR3 nucleotides: TGCAGCGTTCTAAGTGGAGGGAATTCAAGGAATTCACCCCTCCACTTT.

The chain uses TRBV13 and TRBJ2-3; D is unclear. Trimming removed 1 base at V and 4 bases at J, with 0 bases between. The CDR3 is 11 amino acids. Germline V gene lookup returns CDR1 PRHDT and CDR2 FYEKMQ (reference sequence). CDR3 amino acids: CASSLADTQYF. In DNA form, the CDR3 reads TGTGCCAGCAGCTTAGCAGATACGCAGTATTTT.

The rearrangement uses TRBV30 and TRBJ2-5; tentative D call: TRBD2 (6 bases). The CDR3 extends over 15 amino acids. Trimming cost V 4 bases and J 0 bases, with 15 bases left between them. Germline CDR1 and CDR2: GTSNPN and SVGIG (reference sequence). The CDR3 nucleotides read TGTGCCTGGACCACGGGGGATAGATACCAAGAGACCCAGTACTTC. Translation gives CAWTTGDRYQETQYF.

The chain carries TRBV7-7 and TRBJ1-4; D is unresolved. Germline V gene sequence: CDR1 SSHAT, CDR2 FNYEAQ (reference sequence). The V gene lost 6 bases and the J gene lost 5 bases, with 10 bases spanning the gap. CDR3 size: 13 residues. CDR3 sequence reads: CASSSGRNEKLFF. CDR3 nucleotide sequence: TGTGCCAGCAGTTCCGGAAGGAATGAAAAACTGTTTTTT.

DNA of the CDR3: TGTGCCAGCAGCTTAGAGGCGTCTAGCGGCGAGCAGTACTTC. The encoded protein is CASSLEASSGEQYF. This chain uses TRBV7-7 with TRBJ2-7; 7 positions agree with TRBD2. The CDR3 consists of 14 residues. Germline loops: CDR1 SSHAT, CDR2 FNYEAQ (reference sequence). V shed 1 base and J 6 bases; nucleotides not matched to a gene: 6.

The rearrangement uses TRBV7-9 and TRBJ2-6; D is unclear. Germline V CDR1 and CDR2: SEHNR, FQNEAQ (reference sequence). CDR3 length equals 15 residues. Trimming took 1 base from V and 0 from J, leaving 4 bases between them. This chain's CDR3 is CASSLVGSGANVLTF. For the CDR3, the DNA is TGTGCCAGCAGCTTAGTGGGCTCTGGGGCCAACGTCCTGACTTTC.

As DNA, the CDR3 is TGTGCCAGCAGCTTACCCACCGGGGAGCTGTTTTTT. Translating gives CASSLPTGELFF. The rearrangement links TRBV7-9 to TRBJ2-2; D remains unclear. The CDR3 has 12 residues. Germline V CDR1 and CDR2: SEHNR, FQNEAQ (reference sequence). V lost 2 bases to trimming and J lost 4 bases, with 2 bases between them.

The rearrangement links TRBV19 to TRBJ2-7; D gene uncertain. The V gene lost 2 bases and the J gene lost 0 bases, with 17 bases spanning the gap. The CDR3 has 17 amino acids. The germline CDR1 and CDR2 sequences are LNHDA and SQIVND (reference sequence). CDR3: CASSINRAGYSSYEQYF. In DNA form, the CDR3 reads TGTGCCAGTAGTATAAACCGAGCAGGCTACAGCTCCTACGAGCAGTACTTC. Complete variable domain (other parts from reference TRBV19 and TRBJ2-7): DGGITQSPKYLFRKEGQNVTLSCEQNLNHDAMYWYRQDPGQGLRLIYYSQIVNDFQKGDIAEGYSVSREKKESFPLTVTSAQKNPTAFYLCASSINRAGYSSYEQYFGPGTRLTVT.

This sequence joins TRBV29-1 and TRBJ2-1; D could derive from TRBD1 or TRBD2 (6 bases each). V was trimmed by 4 bases and J by 9 bases, leaving 19 bases between them. Germline lookup yields CDR1 SQVTM and CDR2 ANQGSEA. This CDR3 is 14 amino acids long. This chain's CDR3 is CSVVRGAPPTEQFF. The DNA for the CDR3 is TGCAGCGTTGTGAGGGGGGCTCCCCCTACTGAGCAGTTCTTC.